The 19 T cell receptor beta chains below all came from one sample that was sequenced in a study of identical twins. TCRdb recomputed calls from the 5' RACE reads with MiXCR, one row per CDR3 protein. The sample records some 660,000 distinct CDR3 sequences, roughly 8% being singletons. The same specimen was also included in a second study, on yellow fever vaccine responses in identical twins.

Sequences were obtained from PBMCs. Source of these receptors: a woman between 18 and 30 years old in good health.

This chain joins TRBV20-1 and TRBJ2-7; 8 bases agree with TRBD2. With V trimmed by 6 bases and J by 5 bases, 18 bases remained unmatched. The length of the CDR3 is 16 residues. Germline assignment: CDR1 DFQATT and CDR2 SNEGSKA (reference sequence). The CDR3 region is CSANRHGEREYHEQYF. As DNA, the CDR3 is TGCAGTGCCAACCGCCACGGGGAGCGGGAGTATCACGAGCAGTACTTC.

Many counts were recorded for this clonotype. The V call is TRBV10-3, the J call TRBJ2-7, with D unclear. The CDR3 runs 15 residues. In germline, CDR1 is ENHRY, CDR2 SYGVKD. The germline V and J ends were trimmed by 2 bases and 0 bases, with 11 bases remaining between them. CDR3 DNA sequence: TGTGCCATCAGTGAGGGTACCCCAGACTCCTACGAGCAGTACTTC. Translated: CAISEGTPDSYEQYF.

This clonotype was detected a few times. The J gene is TRBJ1-5, the V gene TRBV6-1; D is perhaps TRBD1 (5 bases). V lost 1 base and J 2 bases, leaving 9 bases between the germline ends. Germline V gives CDR1 MNHNS, CDR2 SASEGT. The CDR3 is made up of 15 amino acids. The CDR3 loop reads CASSEEGWGNQPQHF. The CDR3 region has the DNA TGTGCCAGCAGTGAAGAGGGGTGGGGCAATCAGCCCCAGCATTTT.

This clonotype was seen a few times. Compared with germline, one end of the junction differs, possibly owing to a read error. V and J are TRBV7-8 and TRBJ2-7; no definite D call. The germline gives CDR1 SGHVS, CDR2 FQNEAQ. The CDR3 extends over 11 amino acids. CDR3 sequence reads: CASSGGPRWSF. The DNA for the CDR3 is TGTGCCAGCAGCGGCGGACCTCGGTGGTCCTTC.

There are a few counts of this clonotype. CDR3 sequence reads: CASSLAMQGTRYGYTF. Here the CDR3 DNA reads TGTGCCAGCAGCTTGGCCATGCAGGGGACGCGGTATGGCTACACCTTC. The rearrangement links TRBV5-4 to TRBJ1-2, with a tentative D call TRBD1 (6 bases). Per the germline V gene, CDR1 is SGHNT and CDR2 is YYREEE (reference sequence). The germline V and J ends were trimmed by 0 bases and 5 bases, with 17 bases remaining between them. The CDR3 is 16 amino acids.

This clonotype occurred a few times. The rearrangement uses TRBV30 and TRBJ2-3; D call uncertain. V was trimmed by 2 bases and J by 2 bases, leaving 11 bases between them. CDR1 and CDR2 from the germline V gene are GTSNPN and SVGIG (reference sequence). CDR3 length equals 14 residues. This chain's CDR3 is CAWSLRELTDTQYF. The CDR3 DNA sequence: TGTGCCTGGAGTTTAAGGGAACTCACAGATACGCAGTATTTT.

The chain joins TRBV2 to TRBJ2-4, with TRBD1 identical over 8 bases. Germline CDR1 SNHLY, CDR2 FYNNEI. V dropped 3 bases and J dropped 7; count of bases not matched to a gene: 5. The length of the CDR3 is 14 residues. The CDR3 spells CASSDQGALNIQYF. The CDR3 region has the DNA TGTGCCAGCAGTGATCAGGGGGCGTTGAACATTCAGTACTTC.

This chain links TRBV20-1 with TRBJ2-2, with TRBD2 as a possible D gene (5 bases). The CDR3 totals 15 residues. Germline lookup yields CDR1 DFQATT and CDR2 SNEGSKA (reference sequence). The ends were cut back, 1 base at V and 4 bases at J, with 13 bases in the middle. The CDR3 is CSARGLALVTGELFF. CDR3 DNA sequence: TGCAGTGCTAGAGGCCTAGCTTTGGTCACCGGGGAGCTGTTTTTT.

The genes are TRBV6-2 or TRBV6-3 and TRBJ2-7, with 14 bases identical to TRBD2. J was trimmed by 1 base and V by 6 bases; bases with no gene match: 2. Germline V gene lookup returns CDR1 MNHEY and CDR2 SVGEGT. The CDR3 sequence is 15 residues long. CDR3 coding DNA: TGTGCCAGCAGGGGACTAGCGGGAGAATCCTACGAGCAGTACTTC. Translation gives CASRGLAGESYEQYF.

There are a few counts of this clonotype. The chain combines TRBV14 with TRBJ1-4; no definite D call. V gave up 1 base and J gave up 5 bases, with 8 bases separating them. Germline-derived CDR1 and CDR2 are SGHDN and FVKESK. The CDR3 is 14 amino acids. CDR3 region: CASSQVQKNEKLFF. In DNA, the CDR3 is TGTGCCAGCAGCCAAGTCCAGAAAAATGAAAAACTGTTTTTT.

This clonotype was counted ten times or more. The chain links TRBV7-6 to TRBJ1-6; D perhaps matches TRBD1 (6 bases). The CDR3 is made up of 13 amino acids. Trimming took off 5 bases at V and 6 bases at J, with 8 bases between the two ends. Germline-derived CDR1 and CDR2 are SGHVS and FNYEAQ. CDR3 region: CASSGQSNSPLHF. In DNA, the CDR3 is TGTGCCAGCAGCGGACAGAGTAATTCACCCCTCCACTTT.

This clonotype was detected ten times or more. The J gene is TRBJ2-1, the V gene TRBV6-5; D possibly corresponds to TRBD2 (6 bases). The CDR3 has 15 residues. Germline CDR1 reads MNHEY; CDR2 reads SVGAGI. V gave up 0 bases and J gave up 8 bases, with 14 bases separating them. CDR3 loop: CASSYSQGTSHEQFF. DNA of the CDR3: TGTGCCAGCAGTTACTCCCAGGGAACTAGCCATGAGCAGTTCTTC.

The chain couples TRBV27 to TRBJ2-3; 11 bases align to TRBD2. Germline V lookup: CDR1 MNHEY, CDR2 SMNVEV (reference sequence). There are 15 residues in the CDR3. After removal of 2 bases from V and 10 bases from J, the junction contained 8 bases not matched to a gene. This CDR3 is CASSLAGLAAEAQYF. The CDR3, as DNA: TGTGCCAGCAGTTTAGCGGGACTAGCGGCCGAGGCGCAGTATTTT.

In this sample, this clonotype turned up many times. V is TRBV10-1 and J is TRBJ2-1, with D maybe TRBD2 (6 bases). The CDR3 length is 14 residues. V was cut by 8 bases and J by 8 bases, with 19 bases left in between. In germline, CDR1 is WNHNN, CDR2 SYGVQD (reference sequence). CDR3 sequence: CASRRGGVNDEQFF. The DNA for the CDR3 is TGCGCCAGCCGTCGTGGCGGGGTTAACGATGAGCAGTTCTTC.

The chain couples TRBV6-5 to TRBJ2-7, with 7 bases matching TRBD1. CDR3 length: 12 amino acids. Germline CDR1 and CDR2: MNHEY and SVGAGI. With V trimmed by 4 bases and J by 7 bases, 4 bases remained unmatched. The CDR3 spells CASSSTGEEQYF. The CDR3 DNA reads TGTGCCAGCAGTTCTACAGGGGAAGAGCAGTACTTC.

This clonotype was detected many times. The genes are TRBV20-1 and TRBJ1-2; 7 bases map to TRBD1. V trimming: 1 base; J trimming: 8 bases; junction bases outside the gene matches: 10. This CDR3 contains 14 residues. In germline, CDR1 is DFQATT, CDR2 SNEGSKA (reference sequence). CDR3 sequence reads: CSARVSGTVQGYTF. The CDR3 DNA reads TGCAGTGCTAGAGTCTCCGGGACAGTTCAGGGCTACACCTTC.

In its sample, this clonotype was seen a few times. This CDR3 reads CATYSESDEQFF. The CDR3 DNA reads as TGCGCCACCTATTCTGAGTCTGATGAGCAGTTCTTC. This chain connects TRBV5-1 to TRBJ2-1; the D is unclear. This CDR3 contains 12 residues. The V gene's germline CDR1 is SGHRS and CDR2 YFSETQ. Deletions cut 9 bases from V and 8 bases from J, with 15 bases between.

This clonotype was counted ten times or more. V and J are TRBV7-2 and TRBJ2-7; 11 bases are a match to TRBD2. The germline V gene encodes CDR1 SGHTA and CDR2 FQGNSA. The trim removed 8 bases at V and 9 bases at J, leaving 15 bases unmatched. The CDR3 contains 15 residues. The CDR3 region has the DNA TGTGCCAGCGCCTTTAGTACTAGCGGGAGTATGGGGCAGTACTTC. Protein product: CASAFSTSGSMGQYF.

The sample holds a few counts of this clonotype. This chain connects TRBV2 to TRBJ2-1, with TRBD2 identical over 7 bases. Germline CDR1 is SNHLY and CDR2 is FYNNEI. This CDR3 contains 14 residues. With 8 bases clipped from V and 2 bases from J, the junction kept 6 bases outside the gene matches. Written as DNA, the CDR3 is TGTGCCAGCGGACGGGGACTAACCTACAATGAGCAGTTCTTC. This sequence encodes CASGRGLTYNEQFF.